The 11 T cell receptor beta chains presented below share a single source sample, sequenced in a study of blood T cell repertoires in COVID-19. Repertoires were generated with immunoSEQ multiplex PCR, while TCRdb's copy carries only in-frame clones and drops some. The sample consists of about 300,000 clones, about 83% of them appearing once. Material: peripheral blood. The receptors stem from a woman between 45 and 65 years old with acute or convalescent COVID-19.

CDR3 sequence reads: CATGTSGGDLQETQYF. CDR3 bases: TGTGCCACCGGGACTAGCGGGGGGGACCTGCAAGAGACCCAGTACTTC. V is TRBV10-3 and J is TRBJ2-5, with 16 bases identical to TRBD2. The V gene's germline CDR1 is ENHRY and CDR2 SYGVKD. V lost 10 bases and J lost 2; bases outside the gene matches: 7. The CDR3 is 16 residues long.

In this sample, this clone turned up a few times. The V call is TRBV3-1 (or the pseudogene TRBV3-2), the J call TRBJ1-3, with D possibly being TRBD1 (5 bases). Germline values: CDR1 LGHDT, CDR2 YNNKEL (reference sequence). This CDR3 is built from 15 residues. The V gene lost 5 bases and the J gene lost 0 bases, with 11 bases spanning the gap. The CDR3 sequence: CASSFDRSSGNTIYF. CDR3 DNA: TGTGCCAGCAGCTTCGACAGAAGCTCTGGAAACACCATATATTTT.

J is TRBJ2-3 and V is TRBV4-2; 8 nucleotides match TRBD1. The V gene's germline CDR1 is LGHNA and CDR2 YNFKEQ. CDR3 length: 18 residues. With 0 bases clipped from V and 6 bases from J, the junction kept 14 bases outside the gene matches. CDR3 sequence: CASSQDLESQGDRDTQYF. Written as DNA, the CDR3 is TGTGCCAGCAGCCAAGATTTGGAGAGCCAGGGGGACAGGGATACGCAGTATTTT.

There are many counts of this clone. The chain employs TRBV7-8 and TRBJ1-5; D call uncertain. Trimming cost V 1 base and J 3 bases, with 13 bases left between them. Germline assignment: CDR1 SGHVS and CDR2 FQNEAQ. CDR3 size: 16 residues. DNA of the CDR3: TGTGCCAGCAGCTTAGTCCCGGCGGAATCCAATCAGCCCCAGCATTTT. This codes for CASSLVPAESNQPQHF. Full variable domain (remainder filled in from reference TRBV7-8 and TRBJ1-5): GAGVSQSPRYKVAKRGQDVALRCDPISGHVSLFWYQQALGQGPEFLTYFQNEAQLDKSGLPSDRFFAERPEGSVSTLKIQRTQQEDSAVYLCASSLVPAESNQPQHFGDGTRLSIL.

This chain uses TRBV7-3 with TRBJ1-1; D is unresolved. V was shortened by 4 bases and J by 4 bases, with 10 bases between the two germline ends. Germline V gives CDR1 SGHTA, CDR2 FQGTGA. This CDR3 has 13 residues. CDR3 region: CASSSGAGTEAFF. The CDR3 DNA reads as TGTGCCAGCAGCTCCGGAGCGGGCACTGAAGCTTTCTTT.

The chain has TRBV7-9 and TRBJ2-2; 10 bases are a match to TRBD1. This CDR3 region has 16 residues. Germline values: CDR1 SEHNR, CDR2 FQNEAQ (reference sequence). The V and J ends lost 1 base and 7 bases, in that order; junction bases with no gene match: 6. CDR3: CASSLGQGATVGELFF. The CDR3 nucleotides read TGTGCCAGCAGCTTAGGACAGGGGGCAACGGTCGGGGAGCTGTTTTTT.

The chain recombines TRBV7-8 with TRBJ2-5; D is ambiguous. The CDR3 covers 15 residues. Germline assignment: CDR1 SGHVS and CDR2 FQNEAQ. Between the trimmed V and J ends, which lost 5 bases and 1 base, there was a span of 14 bases. CDR3 sequence (DNA): TGTGCCAGCAGCCTCTGGAGAGGCTTCCAAGAGACCCAGTACTTC. It translates to CASSLWRGFQETQYF. Looking up the rest from reference TRBV7-8 and TRBJ2-5 gives the full variable domain: GAGVSQSPRYKVAKRGQDVALRCDPISGHVSLFWYQQALGQGPEFLTYFQNEAQLDKSGLPSDRFFAERPEGSVSTLKIQRTQQEDSAVYLCASSLWRGFQETQYFGPGTRLLVL.

The rearrangement uses TRBV6-5 and TRBJ2-3, with D possibly TRBD2 on 6 matching bases. In germline, CDR1 is MNHEY, CDR2 SVGAGI. CDR3 length: 11 amino acids. Trimming left V 7 bases short and J 7 bases short, with 9 bases between. The CDR3 here is CASKEGHTQYF. The CDR3 DNA follows: TGTGCCAGCAAGGAGGGCCATACGCAGTATTTT.

This rearrangement joins TRBV29-1 to TRBJ2-1; a possible D gene is TRBD2 (6 bases). The CDR3 is 13 amino acids. The germline gives CDR1 SQVTM, CDR2 ANQGSEA. Trimming took 3 bases from V and 8 from J, leaving 14 bases between them. CDR3 DNA: TGCAGCGTTGAGAGCGGGTTACGGGATGAGCAGTTCTTC. This gives the protein CSVESGLRDEQFF.

The rearrangement links TRBV6-4 to TRBJ2-2; D call uncertain. The germline gives CDR1 MRHNA, CDR2 SNTAGT. The CDR3 length is 13 residues. Trimming took off 9 bases at V and 7 bases at J, with 15 bases between the two ends. The CDR3 is CASSTQSGGELFF. In DNA, the CDR3 is TGTGCCAGTTCGACCCAGTCGGGCGGGGAGCTGTTTTTT.

The V gene is TRBV7-2, the J gene TRBJ2-2; D possibly corresponds to TRBD2 (6 bases). Trimming left V 2 bases short and J 4 bases short, with 11 bases between. The V gene's germline CDR1 is SGHTA and CDR2 FQGNSA. The CDR3 totals 15 residues. The CDR3 region is CASSLPAEGTGELFF. The CDR3 DNA is TGTGCCAGCAGCTTACCAGCGGAGGGCACCGGGGAGCTGTTTTTT.